Described below is a single TCR beta chain sequence and its context. Authors' methods: How many nucleated cells were present was estimated from reference gene primer amplification. TCRdb's table, derived via immunoSEQ multiplex PCR, lists solely in-frame clones and lacks some. Clonal size and the V and J genes are those of that table, whereas D and trimming came from the DNA. This table holds 50,000 to 75,000 clones, about 89% found once. The ends were cut back, 1 base at V and 2 bases at J, with 5 bases in the middle. Per the germline V gene, CDR1 is SEHNR and CDR2 is FQNEAQ (reference sequence). The CDR3 runs to 13 residues. This sample stems from a study of blood T cell repertoires in COVID-19. Whole-study context: The United States, Italy and Spain provided the acute and convalescent COVID-19 samples. The analysed material was cDNA or gDNA that came from T cells, B-cell-depleted T cells, or PBMCs.

The TCR was taken from a man aged 60-69 years with acute or convalescent COVID-19. V gene TRBV7-9 combines with J gene TRBJ1-2; TRBD1 is a possible D gene (5 bases). The sequenced material came from peripheral blood. The CDR3 DNA sequence: TGTGCCAGCAGCTTAGAGGGGAACTATGGCTACACCTTC. As protein: CASSLEGNYGYTF.